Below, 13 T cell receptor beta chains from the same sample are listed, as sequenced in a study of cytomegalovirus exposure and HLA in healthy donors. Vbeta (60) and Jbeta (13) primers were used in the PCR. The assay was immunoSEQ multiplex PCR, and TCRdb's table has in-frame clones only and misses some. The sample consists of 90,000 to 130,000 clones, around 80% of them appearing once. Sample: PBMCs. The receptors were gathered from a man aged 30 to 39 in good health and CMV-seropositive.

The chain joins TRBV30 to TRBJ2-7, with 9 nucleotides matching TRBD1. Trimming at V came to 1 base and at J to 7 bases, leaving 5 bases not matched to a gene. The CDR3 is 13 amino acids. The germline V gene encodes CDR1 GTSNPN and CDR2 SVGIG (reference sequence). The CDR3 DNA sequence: TGTGCCTGGAGTGCCGGACAGGGGAGAGAGCAGTACTTC. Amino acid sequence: CAWSAGQGREQYF.

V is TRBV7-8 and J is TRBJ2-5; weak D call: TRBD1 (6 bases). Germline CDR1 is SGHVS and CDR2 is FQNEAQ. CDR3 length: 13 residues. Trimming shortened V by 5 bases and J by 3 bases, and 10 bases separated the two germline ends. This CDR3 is CASSPWTEETQYF. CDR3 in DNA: TGTGCCAGCAGCCCCTGGACAGAAGAGACCCAGTACTTC.

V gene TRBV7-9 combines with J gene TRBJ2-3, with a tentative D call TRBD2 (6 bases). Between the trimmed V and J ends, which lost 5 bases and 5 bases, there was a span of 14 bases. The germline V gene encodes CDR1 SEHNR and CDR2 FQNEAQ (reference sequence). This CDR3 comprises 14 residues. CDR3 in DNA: TGTGCCAGCAGCCCCGGGGGAGGCATAGATACGCAGTATTTT. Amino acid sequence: CASSPGGGIDTQYF.

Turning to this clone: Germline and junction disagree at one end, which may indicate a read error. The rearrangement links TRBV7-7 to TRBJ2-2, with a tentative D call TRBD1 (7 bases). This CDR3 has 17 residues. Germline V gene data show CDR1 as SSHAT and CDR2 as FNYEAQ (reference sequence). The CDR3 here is CASSKGGRGGSTGELFF. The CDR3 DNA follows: TGTGCTAGCAGCAAAGGGGGCCGCGGAGGGAGCACCGGGGAGCTGTTTTTT.

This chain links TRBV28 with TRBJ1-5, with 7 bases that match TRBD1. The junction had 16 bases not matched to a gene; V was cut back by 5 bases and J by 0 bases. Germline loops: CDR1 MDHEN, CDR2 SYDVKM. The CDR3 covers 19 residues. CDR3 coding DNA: TGTGCCAGCAGTCCTCTTGTGGGGACAGAAATCTATAGCAATCAGCCCCAGCATTTT. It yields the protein CASSPLVGTEIYSNQPQHF.

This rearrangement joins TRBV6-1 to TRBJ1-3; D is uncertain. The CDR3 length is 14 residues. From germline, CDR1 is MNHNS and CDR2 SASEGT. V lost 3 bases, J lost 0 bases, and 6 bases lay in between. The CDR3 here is CASSDYGSGNTIYF. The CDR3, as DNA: TGTGCCAGCAGTGACTACGGCTCTGGAAACACCATATATTTT.

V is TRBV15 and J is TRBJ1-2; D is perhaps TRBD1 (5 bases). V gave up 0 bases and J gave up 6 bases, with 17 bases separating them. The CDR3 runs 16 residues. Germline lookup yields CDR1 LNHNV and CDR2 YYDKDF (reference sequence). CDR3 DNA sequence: TGTGCCACCAGCAGAGAGTTACAGCAGGGTCGGGATGGCTACACCTTC. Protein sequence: CATSRELQQGRDGYTF.

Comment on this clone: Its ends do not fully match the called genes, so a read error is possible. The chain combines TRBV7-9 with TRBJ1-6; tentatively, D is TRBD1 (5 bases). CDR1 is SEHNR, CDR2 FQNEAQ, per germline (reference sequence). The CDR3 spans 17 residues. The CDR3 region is CSSSGGAQFSYNSPLHF. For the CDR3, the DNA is TGTTCCAGCAGCGGCGGGGCCCAATTTTCCTATAATTCACCCCTCCACTTT.

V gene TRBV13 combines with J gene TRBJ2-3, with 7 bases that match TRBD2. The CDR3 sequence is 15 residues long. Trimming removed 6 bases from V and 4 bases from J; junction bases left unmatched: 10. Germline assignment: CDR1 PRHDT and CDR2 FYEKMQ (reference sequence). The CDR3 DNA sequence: TGTGCCAGCAGTTCCCTCCCCAGCGGGGCAGATACGCAGTATTTT. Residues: CASSSLPSGADTQYF.

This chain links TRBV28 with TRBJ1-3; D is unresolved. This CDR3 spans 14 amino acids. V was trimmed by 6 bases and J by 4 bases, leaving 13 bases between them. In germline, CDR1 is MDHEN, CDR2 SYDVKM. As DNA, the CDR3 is TGTGCCAGCAGCAATGGGCAGTCCGGAAACACCATATATTTT. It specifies CASSNGQSGNTIYF. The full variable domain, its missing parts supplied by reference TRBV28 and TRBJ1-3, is DVKVTQSSRYLVKRTGEKVFLECVQDMDHENMFWYRQDPGLGLRLIYFSYDVKMKEKGDIPEGYSVSREKKERFSLILESASTNQTSMYLCASSNGQSGNTIYFGEGSWLTVV.

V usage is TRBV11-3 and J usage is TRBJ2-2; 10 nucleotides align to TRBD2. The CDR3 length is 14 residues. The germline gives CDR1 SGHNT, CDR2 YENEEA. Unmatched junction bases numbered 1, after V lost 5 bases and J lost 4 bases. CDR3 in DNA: TGTGCCAGCAGCATAGCGGGGGGCACCGGGGAGCTGTTTTTT. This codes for CASSIAGGTGELFF.

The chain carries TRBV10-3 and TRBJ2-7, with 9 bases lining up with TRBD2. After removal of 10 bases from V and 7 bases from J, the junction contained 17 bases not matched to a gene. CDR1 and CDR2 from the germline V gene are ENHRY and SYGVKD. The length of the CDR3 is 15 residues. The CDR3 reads CATGLGGRGGGEQYF. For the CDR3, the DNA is TGTGCCACAGGCCTAGGGGGGCGGGGGGGTGGTGAGCAGTACTTC.

The CDR3 nucleotides are TGCGCCAGCAGCTCTACTGGACAGGGCCCCCGGTCGGGAAATGAGCAGTTCTTC. It translates to CASSSTGQGPRSGNEQFF. The chain couples TRBV5-1 to TRBJ2-1; 8 bases are shared with TRBD1. The V gene's germline CDR1 is SGHRS and CDR2 YFSETQ. The V and J ends lost 3 bases and 7 bases, in that order; junction bases with no gene match: 18. The CDR3 totals 18 residues.